This T cell receptor (beta chain) was observed in a study of blood T cell repertoires in COVID-19. Germline assignment: CDR1 MDHEN and CDR2 SYDVKM. The J segment lost 8 bases and the V segment lost 6 bases, leaving 6 bases of the junction unmatched. CDR3 size: 12 residues. This study enrolled people aged about 18 to 90 from 20 to 25 US geographic areas. Clinical history reported by participants formed the basis on which cohorts were assigned. Each recovered donor of Cohort 3 presented with two negative PCRs, clearance, or symptom resolution. In the original processing: Reference gene primer amplification yielded estimated nucleated cell counts. Using immunoSEQ multiplex PCR, the repertoire was profiled, and TCRdb retains in-frame clones only, with some absent. From that table come the V and J calls and clone size; the DNA was used to work out D and trimming. Of 320,000 or so clones listed, approximately 88% are singletons.

The sample taken for sequencing was PBMCs or T cells enriched from blood (not recorded which). The origin of this receptor is a man in his fifties or sixties who had recovered from COVID-19. V is TRBV28 and J is TRBJ1-2; TRBD1 aligns across 7 bases. CDR3 nucleotides: TGTGCCAGCAGGCAGTCAGGGGGAGGCTACACCTTC. It yields the protein CASRQSGGGYTF.